The 19 T cell receptor beta chains given below trace back to one sample, sequenced in a study of T cell responses to AZD1222 COVID-19 vaccine. Sequenced by immunoSEQ multiplex PCR; TCRdb stores in-frame clones only, minus some. The repertoire consists of about 200,000 clones, with around nine tenths occurring once and the leading ten covering about 3.5%. The sequenced sample was peripheral blood, obtained 28 days after the second dose of the MenACWY control vaccine. The receptor set was obtained from an adult who received the MenACWY meningococcal vaccine as a control.

V gene TRBV6-5 combines with J gene TRBJ1-6; D unresolved. The CDR3 is 15 amino acids. Germline V gives CDR1 MNHEY, CDR2 SVGAGI. Trimming cost V 5 bases and J 7 bases, with 15 bases left between them. This chain's CDR3 is CASSPPDGSNSPLHF. CDR3 DNA sequence: TGTGCCAGCAGTCCCCCGGACGGTTCAAATTCACCCCTCCACTTT.

The rearrangement uses TRBV5-6 and TRBJ1-5; 9 bases align to TRBD1. V lost 4 bases, J lost 3 bases, and 2 bases stayed unmatched. This CDR3 spans 14 amino acids. CDR1 and CDR2 (germline): SGHDT, YYEEEE. The CDR3 here is CASSGTGINQPQHF. CDR3 in DNA: TGTGCCAGCAGCGGGACAGGGATCAATCAGCCCCAGCATTTT.

This chain joins TRBV10-3 and TRBJ1-4, with no clear D. The V gene lost 2 bases and the J gene lost 7 bases, with 8 bases spanning the gap. The V gene's germline CDR1 is ENHRY and CDR2 SYGVKD. The CDR3 spans 13 residues. The DNA of the CDR3 is TGTGCCATCAGTGAGCCGAAGGGTGAAAAACTGTTTTTT. Encoded protein: CAISEPKGEKLFF.

CDR3 sequence: CASTLSQETQYF. The CDR3 DNA is TGTGCCAGCACCCTCAGCCAAGAGACCCAGTACTTC. The V and J genes are TRBV2 and TRBJ2-5, with no clear D. Germline V gene sequence: CDR1 SNHLY, CDR2 FYNNEI. Deletions cut 7 bases from V and 1 base from J, with 7 bases between. The CDR3 runs 12 residues.

This chain connects TRBV30 to TRBJ2-5; 8 bases align to TRBD1. J lost 2 bases, V lost 7 bases, and 6 bases had no gene match. This CDR3 comprises 13 residues. Germline V gene sequence: CDR1 GTSNPN, CDR2 SVGIG (reference sequence). The CDR3 bases are TGTGCCTCCGAACAGGGGGGTCAAGAGACCCAGTACTTC. As protein: CASEQGGQETQYF.

The chain uses TRBV27 and TRBJ2-1; 11 nucleotides line up with TRBD1. The CDR3 contains 18 residues. V was pared by 7 bases and J by 5 bases, with 16 bases of the junction left unmatched. Germline V gives CDR1 MNHEY, CDR2 SMNVEV (reference sequence). CDR3 loop: CASTLRDRGGFSHNEQFF. The DNA of the CDR3 is TGTGCCAGCACTCTCCGGGACAGGGGGGGTTTTTCCCACAATGAGCAGTTCTTC.

The chain is built from TRBV12-3 or TRBV12-4 and TRBJ2-1; possible D gene TRBD2, 5 bases. The V end lost 11 bases, the J end lost 3 bases, and 14 bases lay between the germline ends. This CDR3 region has 13 residues. Here the CDR3 DNA reads TGTGCCTCTAGTGGAGGCAGCTACAATGAGCAGTTCTTC. Translating gives CASSGGSYNEQFF.

V and J are TRBV5-5 and TRBJ2-3, with D uncertain. This CDR3 has 17 residues. V lost 0 bases and J lost 4, with 18 bases in between. Germline V gene data show CDR1 as SGHKS and CDR2 as YYEKEE (reference sequence). DNA of the CDR3: TGTGCCAGCAGCTTGGATGGTAGAACGTTCCGTGCAGATACGCAGTATTTT. Amino acid sequence: CASSLDGRTFRADTQYF. Together with reference TRBV5-5 and TRBJ2-3, the CDR3 gives the full variable domain: DAGVTQSPTHLIKTRGQQVTLRCSPISGHKSVSWYQQVLGQGPQFIFQYYEKEERGRGNFPDRFSARQFPNYSSELNVNALLLGDSALYLCASSLDGRTFRADTQYFGPGTRLTVL.

This chain links TRBV28 with TRBJ1-2, with D possibly matching TRBD1 (6 bases). This CDR3 comprises 12 residues. V was shortened by 10 bases and J by 8 bases, with 17 bases between the two germline ends. Germline CDR1 and CDR2: MDHEN and SYDVKM. The DNA for the CDR3 is TGTGCCACATCCAGGGGTCTGAGGGGCTACACCTTC. It codes for CATSRGLRGYTF.

The CDR3 bases are TGTGCCAGCAGCCAAGTCGGGTCAAACTATGGCTACACCTTC. This sequence encodes CASSQVGSNYGYTF. The V and J genes are TRBV4-2 and TRBJ1-2; D gene unclear. The CDR3 is made up of 14 amino acids. V shed 1 base and J shed 2 bases, with 8 bases lying between them. CDR1 is LGHNA, CDR2 YNFKEQ, per germline.

The chain couples TRBV11-2 to TRBJ2-3, with a weak D call TRBD2 (6 bases). Trimming removed 4 bases from V and 6 bases from J, with 20 bases in between. The CDR3 totals 16 residues. Germline loops: CDR1 SGHAT, CDR2 FQNNGV. The CDR3, as DNA: TGTGCCAGCAGCTGGGGGGAGGCCCGTGGGGTGGATACGCAGTATTTT. It translates to CASSWGEARGVDTQYF.

V usage is TRBV18 and J usage is TRBJ2-7, with 10 bases identical to TRBD2. Germline lookup yields CDR1 KGHSH and CDR2 LQKENI. CDR3 length equals 14 residues. After removal of 3 bases from V and 6 bases from J, the junction contained 5 bases not matched to a gene. The CDR3 nucleotides are TGTGCCAGCTCACCGGGGCTAGCGGGAGTCGAGCAGTACTTC. The encoded protein is CASSPGLAGVEQYF.

The chain uses TRBV12-5 and TRBJ1-1; D unclear. This CDR3 comprises 13 residues. V dropped 4 bases and J dropped 1 base, with 7 bases sitting between them. Germline lookup yields CDR1 LGHNT and CDR2 FRNRAP. CDR3 nucleotides: TGTGCTAGTGGTTGGAGGGAGAACACTGAAGCTTTCTTT. Translating it yields CASGWRENTEAFF.

The J gene is TRBJ2-1, the V gene TRBV5-6; TRBD2 is a possible D gene (6 bases). The germline gives CDR1 SGHDT, CDR2 YYEEEE. Trimming removed 4 bases at V and 10 bases at J, with 9 bases between. The CDR3 extends over 11 amino acids. The CDR3 nucleotides are TGTGCCAGCAGCCGACTAGACGAGCAGTTCTTC. This encodes CASSRLDEQFF.

This sequence joins TRBV19 and TRBJ1-5; tentative D call: TRBD1 (5 bases). With 3 bases removed from V and 4 bases from J, the gap between germline ends came to 13 bases. There are 15 residues in the CDR3. CDR1 and CDR2 from the germline V gene are LNHDA and SQIVND (reference sequence). The CDR3 DNA follows: TGTGCCAGTAGTATTCGAACAGGATCAAATCAGCCCCAGCATTTT. Amino acids: CASSIRTGSNQPQHF.

This chain connects TRBV19 to TRBJ2-2; D is unresolved. V shed 6 bases and J shed 0 bases, with 8 bases lying between them. CDR3 length: 14 amino acids. Germline CDR1 is LNHDA and CDR2 is SQIVND (reference sequence). For the CDR3, the DNA is TGTGCCAGTAGAATCCAGACGAACACCGGGGAGCTGTTTTTT. The encoded protein is CASRIQTNTGELFF.

The chain joins TRBV11-3 to TRBJ2-3, with TRBD2 identical over 14 bases. J gave up 3 bases and V 5 bases, and 4 bases lay outside the gene matches. There are 16 residues in the CDR3. Germline values: CDR1 SGHNT, CDR2 YENEEA. CDR3 protein: CASSGGLAGGTDTQYF. The CDR3, as DNA: TGTGCCAGCAGCGGCGGACTAGCGGGAGGTACAGATACGCAGTATTTT.

This clone appeared a few times. V gene TRBV7-3 combines with J gene TRBJ2-3; D is ambiguous. This CDR3 spans 14 amino acids. CDR1 and CDR2 from the germline V gene are SGHTA and FQGTGA. Trimming took 6 bases from V and 3 from J, leaving 13 bases between them. In nucleotides, the CDR3 is TGTGCCAGCAGACTCATTGGTATGACAGATACGCAGTATTTT. Amino acids: CASRLIGMTDTQYF.

The rearrangement links TRBV6-5 to TRBJ2-1; a weak D match, TRBD2 (5 bases). Trimming left V 5 bases short and J 6 bases short, with 17 bases between. Germline V lookup: CDR1 MNHEY, CDR2 SVGAGI. This CDR3 is built from 15 residues. The CDR3 sequence is CASSTTEGQINEQFF. CDR3 nucleotide sequence: TGTGCCAGCAGTACGACTGAGGGCCAGATCAATGAGCAGTTCTTC.